This paragraph covers one T cell receptor (beta chain) sequence. This clone was counted once. The antigen it recognizes is unknown. Base qualities are not provided; no much larger clone lies one nucleotide away. This sample is drawn from a study of technical replicates of blood from four donors (dated by TCRdb to the late 2010s). From the germline V gene (reference sequence), CDR1 is SGHKS and CDR2 is YYEKEE. The CDR3 runs 14 residues from the cysteine to the phenylalanine. The kept DNA is CDR3 alone, 42 bases in frame from the first base. The junction carries 18 bases between V and J, which are trimmed by 4 bases and 10 bases respectively. The protocol used for the library was the immunoSEQ multiplex PCR assay. In its TCRdb copy, this immuneACCESS table keeps in-frame sequences only and misses some clones. Where compared with another copy, unresolved V genes explain less than half of these, and the others have no known cause. The sample yields more than 75,000 clones; roughly 95% were counted once. The ten largest clonotypes hold around 0.4% of the sample.

The clonotype was recovered from a human donor in good health. This chain is built from TRBV5-5 and TRBJ2-1, with a tentative D gene TRBD1 over 5 matching bases. The specimen was T cells isolated from PBMCs. The CDR3 reads CASSLRWYRGEQFF. The sequenced DNA: TGTGCCAGCAGCCTAAGATGGTATAGGGGCGAGCAGTTCTTC.